The rows below give T cell receptor beta chains drawn from one sample of a study of T cell responses to AZD1222 COVID-19 vaccine. The protocol was immunoSEQ multiplex PCR, while the TCRdb copy is restricted to in-frame clones and leaves out a portion. The repertoire has 100,000 to 120,000 clones, about 85% of them found once; the top ten carry under 3.5%. Sample: peripheral blood, taken on day 0 of AZD1222 vaccination. The receptors here all came from an adult in good health. The CDR3 runs from the conserved cysteine through the conserved F or W. Fields, in order: J gene, clone size, V gene, D gene, CDR3 protein, CDR3 DNA. A D gene is named only where the DNA matches it firmly. Where a row states a size, it is once, few, many or the class of an expanded clone; other rows omit it.

J gene: TRBJ2-1
clone size: NA
V gene: TRBV7-2
D gene: TRBD2
CDR3 protein: CASSFGPAGLSYNEQFF
CDR3 DNA: TGTGCCAGCAGCTTCGGACCAGCGGGACTCTCCTACAATGAGCAGTTCTTC

J gene: TRBJ1-5
clone size: NA
V gene: TRBV28
D gene: TRBD1
CDR3 protein: CASTGGGGHQPQHF
CDR3 DNA: TGTGCCAGCACGGGAGGGGGCGGGCATCAGCCCCAGCATTTT

J gene: TRBJ2-2
clone size: once
V gene: TRBV18
D gene: NA
CDR3 protein: CASSPPGANTGELFF
CDR3 DNA: TGTGCCAGCTCACCACCAGGGGCGAACACCGGGGAGCTGTTTTTT

J gene: TRBJ2-6
clone size: NA
V gene: TRBV6-1
D gene: NA
CDR3 protein: CASSVESGTGANVLTF
CDR3 DNA: TGTGCCAGCAGTGTTGAATCAGGGACCGGGGCCAACGTCCTGACTTTC

J gene: TRBJ2-6
clone size: NA
V gene: TRBV19
D gene: NA
CDR3 protein: CASSIGGPGGANVLTF
CDR3 DNA: TGTGCCAGTAGTATCGGGGGCCCAGGTGGGGCCAACGTCCTGACTTTC

J gene: TRBJ1-5
clone size: NA
V gene: TRBV27
D gene: TRBD1
CDR3 protein: CASSPSDRGSNQPQHF
CDR3 DNA: TGTGCCAGCAGCCCGAGCGACAGGGGTAGCAATCAGCCCCAGCATTTT

J gene: TRBJ2-2
clone size: NA
V gene: TRBV20-1
D gene: TRBD2
CDR3 protein: CSASRLAATHTGELFF
CDR3 DNA: TGCAGTGCTAGTCGCCTAGCGGCTACCCACACCGGGGAGCTGTTTTTT

J gene: TRBJ1-1
clone size: NA
V gene: TRBV24-1
D gene: NA
CDR3 protein: CATSDGEGLNTEAFF
CDR3 DNA: TGTGCCACCAGTGATGGCGAGGGCTTGAACACTGAAGCTTTCTTT

J gene: TRBJ1-5
clone size: NA
V gene: TRBV18
D gene: NA
CDR3 protein: CASSPRGGASTDQPQHF
CDR3 DNA: TGTGCCAGCTCACCACGGGGAGGTGCGTCAACGGATCAGCCCCAGCATTTT

J gene: TRBJ2-6
clone size: NA
V gene: TRBV10-3
D gene: NA
CDR3 protein: CAISESGIGANVLTF
CDR3 DNA: TGTGCCATCAGTGAGTCGGGGATTGGGGCCAACGTCCTGACTTTC

J gene: TRBJ1-4
clone size: once
V gene: TRBV24-1
D gene: TRBD1
CDR3 protein: CATRATGGSEKLFF
CDR3 DNA: TGTGCCACCAGGGCGACAGGGGGATCTGAAAAACTGTTTTTT

J gene: TRBJ2-6
clone size: once
V gene: TRBV7-3
D gene: TRBD1
CDR3 protein: CASSLTGANSGANVLTF
CDR3 DNA: TGTGCCAGCAGCCTGACAGGGGCTAACTCTGGGGCCAACGTCCTGACTTTC

J gene: TRBJ2-5
clone size: NA
V gene: TRBV7-3
D gene: TRBD1
CDR3 protein: CASSLGQGRVETQYF
CDR3 DNA: TGTGCCAGCAGCCTGGGACAGGGAAGAGTAGAGACCCAGTACTTC

J gene: TRBJ1-1
clone size: NA
V gene: TRBV5-1
D gene: NA
CDR3 protein: CASSLGSDRPNTEAFF
CDR3 DNA: TGCGCCAGCAGCTTGGGCTCTGACAGGCCGAACACTGAAGCTTTCTTT

J gene: TRBJ2-3
clone size: NA
V gene: TRBV19
D gene: NA
CDR3 protein: CASSTGPGTDTQYF
CDR3 DNA: TGTGCCAGTAGTACCGGGCCGGGCACAGATACGCAGTATTTT

J gene: TRBJ1-3
clone size: once
V gene: TRBV28
D gene: NA
CDR3 protein: CASSFSQGYSGNTIYF
CDR3 DNA: TGTGCCAGCAGTTTTAGTCAGGGGTACTCTGGAAACACCATATATTTT

J gene: TRBJ1-5
clone size: NA
V gene: TRBV18
D gene: NA
CDR3 protein: CASSFTPPPVGNQPQHF
CDR3 DNA: TGTGCCAGCTCATTCACACCCCCCCCCGTCGGCAATCAGCCCCAGCATTTT

J gene: TRBJ2-7
clone size: NA
V gene: TRBV4-1
D gene: NA
CDR3 protein: CASSQGRLAGNSYEQYF
CDR3 DNA: TGCGCCAGCAGCCAAGGGAGGCTGGCAGGGAACTCCTACGAGCAGTACTTC

J gene: TRBJ2-1
clone size: NA
V gene: TRBV9
D gene: NA
CDR3 protein: CASSAVPPYNEQFF
CDR3 DNA: TGTGCCAGCAGCGCCGTCCCGCCTTACAATGAGCAGTTCTTC

J gene: TRBJ1-5
clone size: NA
V gene: TRBV15
D gene: TRBD1
CDR3 protein: CATSRPGQVGGRPQHF
CDR3 DNA: TGTGCCACCAGCAGACCTGGACAGGTGGGGGGTAGGCCCCAGCATTTT

J gene: TRBJ2-2
clone size: NA
V gene: TRBV7-3
D gene: TRBD2
CDR3 protein: CASSSGLAAANTGELFF
CDR3 DNA: TGTGCCAGCAGCTCTGGACTAGCGGCAGCGAACACCGGGGAGCTGTTTTTT

J gene: TRBJ1-5
clone size: NA
V gene: TRBV6-2/TRBV6-3
D gene: NA
CDR3 protein: CASSYSMVQDQPQHF
CDR3 DNA: TGTGCCAGCAGTTACTCGATGGTTCAGGATCAGCCCCAGCATTTT